Following are 10 T cell receptor beta chains from one sample sequenced in a study of T cell responses to AZD1222 COVID-19 vaccine. Produced via immunoSEQ multiplex PCR; TCRdb's table is partial and in-frame only. The data contain around 140,000 clones, around 90% of them singletons. This material consisted of peripheral blood, taken on day 0 of AZD1222 vaccination. The receptors stem from an adult in good health.

The chain is built from TRBV12-5 and TRBJ2-1; D is ambiguous. The length of the CDR3 is 14 residues. Germline lookup yields CDR1 LGHNT and CDR2 FRNRAP. Trimming took 0 bases from V and 10 from J, leaving 13 bases between them. The CDR3 spells CASGLVLSLGEQFF. The CDR3, as DNA: TGTGCTAGTGGTTTGGTACTGAGTCTCGGGGAGCAGTTCTTC.

The chain is built from TRBV2 and TRBJ1-1; D unresolved. Trimming stripped 4 bases from V and 7 bases from J, with 16 bases between. The CDR3 loop spans 14 amino acids. Germline values: CDR1 SNHLY, CDR2 FYNNEI. The CDR3 loop is CASSVSVRVSEAFF. In DNA, the CDR3 is TGTGCCAGCAGTGTAAGCGTCAGAGTAAGTGAAGCTTTCTTT.

The CDR3 DNA sequence: TGTGCCAGCAGCTTGGGACCAGGGGACTACGAGCAGTACTTC. Translated, it gives CASSLGPGDYEQYF. The genes are TRBV7-2 and TRBJ2-7; maybe TRBD1 (6 bases). This CDR3 has 14 amino acids. Germline V gene lookup returns CDR1 SGHTA and CDR2 FQGNSA. Trimming took 3 bases from V and 3 from J, leaving 12 bases between them.

V usage is TRBV28 and J usage is TRBJ2-3; D is perhaps TRBD2 (5 bases). Germline lookup yields CDR1 MDHEN and CDR2 SYDVKM. V lost 7 bases to trimming and J lost 0 bases, with 23 bases between them. The CDR3 spans 18 residues. The CDR3 is CASTTYNFGGSSTDTQYF. In nucleotides, the CDR3 is TGTGCCAGCACTACCTACAACTTTGGCGGGTCTAGCACAGATACGCAGTATTTT. The full variable domain, rest sourced from reference TRBV28 and TRBJ2-3, is DVKVTQSSRYLVKRTGEKVFLECVQDMDHENMFWYRQDPGLGLRLIYFSYDVKMKEKGDIPEGYSVSREKKERFSLILESASTNQTSMYLCASTTYNFGGSSTDTQYFGPGTRLTVL.

The chain combines TRBV2 with TRBJ2-7; TRBD1 might be the D (5 bases). The CDR3 loop spans 13 amino acids. V was shortened by 2 bases and J by 5 bases, with 10 bases between the two germline ends. The germline V gene encodes CDR1 SNHLY and CDR2 FYNNEI. In DNA form, the CDR3 reads TGTGCCAGCAGTGAACAGGGTATGAACGAGCAGTACTTC. Amino acid sequence: CASSEQGMNEQYF.

The V and J genes are TRBV18 and TRBJ1-1; D is possibly TRBD1 (5 bases). Trimming removed 5 bases at V and 5 bases at J, with 21 bases between. CDR1 and CDR2 from the germline V gene are KGHSH and LQKENI. The CDR3 has 16 residues. Written as DNA, the CDR3 is TGTGCCAGCTCAACCATGGGACGGGAGAGTTTGACTGAAGCTTTCTTT. It specifies CASSTMGRESLTEAFF.

This clone showed up just once. The chain links TRBV29-1 to TRBJ2-5; no definite D call. The CDR3 is 9 amino acids. V was trimmed by 0 bases and J by 7 bases, leaving 0 bases between them. Germline CDR1 is SQVTM and CDR2 is ANQGSEA. CDR3 sequence reads: CSVEETQYF. CDR3 sequence (DNA): TGCAGCGTTGAAGAGACCCAGTACTTC.

This clone appeared a few times. This rearrangement joins TRBV7-2 to TRBJ2-1; 7 bases map to TRBD2. Germline V gene sequence: CDR1 SGHTA, CDR2 FQGNSA. CDR3 size: 17 residues. V shed 5 bases and J 0 bases; nucleotides not matched to a gene: 10. CDR3 in DNA: TGTGCCAGCAGCCCCAATACAGGCGGGAGCTCCTACAATGAGCAGTTCTTC. It translates to CASSPNTGGSSYNEQFF.

The genes are TRBV6-2 or TRBV6-3 and TRBJ1-5; D is uncertain. V was pared by 4 bases and J by 6 bases, with 13 bases between. Germline CDR1 reads MNHEY; CDR2 reads SVGEGT. This CDR3 contains 14 residues. CDR3 nucleotides: TGTGCCAGCAGTTCGGCCGTGAATGGTCAGCCCCAGCATTTT. This sequence encodes CASSSAVNGQPQHF.

The chain carries TRBV7-6 and TRBJ2-1; 9 bases agree with TRBD2. The CDR3 sequence is 19 residues long. CDR1 is SGHVS and CDR2 is FNYEAQ in the germline V gene. V lost 5 bases to trimming and J lost 0 bases; unmatched junction nucleotides: 14. The CDR3, as DNA: TGTGCCAGCAGCCCCCCGTTCTCTGGACTAGCGATCTCCTACAATGAGCAGTTCTTC. It encodes CASSPPFSGLAISYNEQFF. Looking up the rest from reference TRBV7-6 and TRBJ2-1 gives the full variable domain: GAGVSQSPRYKVTKRGQDVALRCDPISGHVSLYWYRQALGQGPEFLTYFNYEAQQDKSGLPNDRFSAERPEGSISTLTIQRTEQRDSAMYRCASSPPFSGLAISYNEQFFGPGTRLTVL.